The 24 T cell receptor beta chains given below trace back to one sample, sequenced in a study of blood T cell repertoires in COVID-19. Method: immunoSEQ multiplex PCR; TCRdb's copy keeps in-frame clones and lacks some. Of roughly 98,000 clones listed, approximately 92% are singletons. The sequenced material came from peripheral blood. The receptors come from a woman aged 55-70 years with active COVID-19.

The chain employs TRBV24-1 and TRBJ2-2; 7 bases agree with TRBD1. V shed 5 bases, J shed 2 bases, and the junction held 7 bases outside the gene matches. The CDR3 extends over 16 amino acids. Germline CDR1 reads KGHDR; CDR2 reads SFDVKD. The CDR3 sequence is CATSAQGTANTGELFF. As DNA, the CDR3 is TGTGCCACCAGTGCCCAAGGGACAGCAAACACCGGGGAGCTGTTTTTT.

This chain uses TRBV3-1 (or the pseudogene TRBV3-2) with TRBJ1-4; D is perhaps TRBD1 (5 bases). From germline, CDR1 is LGHDT and CDR2 YNNKEL (reference sequence). V was clipped by 3 bases and J by 8 bases, with 13 bases between them. The CDR3 loop spans 14 amino acids. CDR3 bases: TGTGCCAGCAGCCACAGGGCCTTTGGGGAAAAACTGTTTTTT. Its translation is CASSHRAFGEKLFF.

Notes on this clone: A junction boundary mismatches the germline segment, possibly from a read error. The gene calls are TRBV7-7 and TRBJ2-5, with 8 bases lining up with TRBD2. The V gene's germline CDR1 is SSHAT and CDR2 FNYEAQ (reference sequence). This CDR3 contains 14 residues. CDR3 in DNA: TGTGCTAGCAGCTTAGGACTAGCAGGGGAGACCCAGTACTTC. Protein sequence: CASSLGLAGETQYF. Complete variable domain (other parts from reference TRBV7-7 and TRBJ2-5): GAGVSQSPRYKVTKRGQDVTLRCDPISSHATLYWYQQALGQGPEFLTYFNYEAQPDKSGLPSDRFSAERPEGSISTLTIQRTEQRDSAMYRCASSLGLAGETQYFGPGTRLLVL.

The rearrangement uses TRBV28 and TRBJ1-5; TRBD1 matches at 9 bases. CDR1 is MDHEN, CDR2 SYDVKM, per germline. The CDR3 totals 13 residues. V trimming: 1 base; J trimming: 16 bases; junction bases outside the gene matches: 8. The CDR3 reads CASSLSYPGQGHF. The CDR3 nucleotides are TGTGCCAGCAGTTTATCCTATCCGGGACAGGGCCATTTT.

The chain combines TRBV4-2 with TRBJ2-1, with D possibly TRBD2 on 6 matching bases. Trimming left V 4 bases short and J 8 bases short, with 18 bases between. Germline CDR1 and CDR2: LGHNA and YNFKEQ. This CDR3 has 15 amino acids. CDR3: CASSRDLSSVYEQFF. For the CDR3, the DNA is TGTGCCAGCAGCCGGGACCTTTCTAGCGTCTATGAGCAGTTCTTC.

A few counts support this clone. The rearrangement links TRBV5-5 to TRBJ1-2, with 7 nucleotides matching TRBD1. CDR1 SGHKS and CDR2 YYEKEE come from the germline V gene (reference sequence). Trimming removed 3 bases from V and 8 bases from J; junction bases left unmatched: 7. The CDR3 loop spans 13 amino acids. CDR3: CASSSDRDGGYTF. The CDR3, as DNA: TGTGCCAGCAGCTCTGACAGGGATGGCGGCTACACCTTC.

Regarding this clone: Different DNA sequences within this sample yield the same CDR3. V usage is TRBV4-1 and J usage is TRBJ1-5, with D hard to call. The CDR3 has 13 amino acids. V lost 0 bases and J lost 5, with 5 bases in between. CDR1 MGHRA and CDR2 YSYEKL come from the germline V gene. The CDR3 bases are TGCGCCAGCAGCCAAGATCGGGATCAGCCCCAGCATTTT. Its translation is CASSQDRDQPQHF.

The chain uses TRBV28 and TRBJ2-7, with TRBD1 matching 10 bases. The V gene's germline CDR1 is MDHEN and CDR2 SYDVKM. The CDR3 runs to 14 residues. Trimming cost V 7 bases and J 5 bases; bases outside gene matches: 8. The DNA for the CDR3 is TGTGCCAGCATCTCCCCCGGGACAGGGGACGAGCAGTACTTC. Translation: CASISPGTGDEQYF.

This rearrangement joins TRBV30 to TRBJ2-3; TRBD2 might be the D (7 bases). CDR1 is GTSNPN and CDR2 is SVGIG in the germline V gene (reference sequence). The length of the CDR3 is 13 residues. Trimming took 4 bases from V and 2 from J, leaving 10 bases between them. This chain's CDR3 is CAWMRGLTDTQYF. The CDR3 DNA reads TGTGCCTGGATGCGGGGGCTCACAGATACGCAGTATTTT.

The chain is built from TRBV4-1 and TRBJ2-7; D ambiguous. The germline CDR1 and CDR2 sequences are MGHRA and YSYEKL. The ends were cut back, 4 bases at V and 1 base at J, with 14 bases in the middle. This CDR3 is 15 amino acids long. CDR3 bases: TGCGCCAGCAGCCTAGCCTCGGCAAATTCCTACGAGCAGTACTTC. Residues: CASSLASANSYEQYF.

The genes are TRBV19 and TRBJ2-7; tentatively, D is TRBD1 (6 bases). CDR1 is LNHDA and CDR2 is SQIVND in the germline V gene (reference sequence). The V and J ends lost 6 bases and 1 base respectively, with 13 bases between them. The CDR3 contains 14 residues. DNA for the CDR3: TGTGCCAGTAGCCCGACAGGAATTTCCTACGAGCAGTACTTC. Translated, it gives CASSPTGISYEQYF. The full variable domain, its missing parts supplied by reference TRBV19 and TRBJ2-7, is DGGITQSPKYLFRKEGQNVTLSCEQNLNHDAMYWYRQDPGQGLRLIYYSQIVNDFQKGDIAEGYSVSREKKESFPLTVTSAQKNPTAFYLCASSPTGISYEQYFGPGTRLTVT.

V gene TRBV5-6 combines with J gene TRBJ1-4, with D uncertain. Trimming took 2 bases from V and 4 from J, leaving 3 bases between them. The CDR3 sequence is 12 residues long. The germline V gene encodes CDR1 SGHDT and CDR2 YYEEEE. The CDR3 bases are TGTGCCAGCAGCTTCTATAATGAAAAACTGTTTTTT. This codes for CASSFYNEKLFF. Looking up the rest from reference TRBV5-6 and TRBJ1-4 gives the full variable domain: DAGVTQSPTHLIKTRGQQVTLRCSPKSGHDTVSWYQQALGQGPQFIFQYYEEEERQRGNFPDRFSGHQFPNYSSELNVNALLLGDSALYLCASSFYNEKLFFGSGTQLSVL.

V usage is TRBV28 and J usage is TRBJ1-2; a possible D gene is TRBD1 (6 bases). The CDR3 has 13 residues. Trimming stripped 8 bases from V and 5 bases from J, with 15 bases between. Germline CDR1 and CDR2: MDHEN and SYDVKM. The chain's CDR3 is CASHSGGAYGYTF. CDR3 DNA: TGTGCCAGCCATTCTGGGGGGGCTTATGGCTACACCTTC.

The chain links TRBV6-5 to TRBJ2-7, with 8 bases that match TRBD1. The junction had 8 bases not matched to a gene; V was cut back by 5 bases and J by 2 bases. This CDR3 region has 15 residues. CDR1 and CDR2 (germline): MNHEY, SVGAGI. In DNA form, the CDR3 reads TGTGCCAGCAGTCCTGGACAGGGCCCGACCTACGAGCAGTACTTC. This sequence encodes CASSPGQGPTYEQYF.

The rearrangement links TRBV5-4 to TRBJ2-7; 10 bases are a match to TRBD1. CDR1 and CDR2 (germline): SGHNT, YYREEE (reference sequence). The CDR3 has 16 amino acids. J was trimmed by 2 bases and V by 0 bases; bases with no gene match: 5. The CDR3 reads CASSLADRGRAYEQYF. CDR3 in DNA: TGTGCCAGCAGCTTGGCCGACAGGGGGCGTGCCTACGAGCAGTACTTC.

This chain uses TRBV28 with TRBJ2-1, with 9 bases fitting TRBD1. The CDR3 is 14 residues long. Germline CDR1 is MDHEN and CDR2 is SYDVKM. Trimming took 2 bases from V and 7 from J; bases not matched to a gene: 3. CDR3 protein: CASSLRQGGNEQFF. The DNA for the CDR3 is TGTGCCAGCAGTTTACGACAGGGGGGGAATGAGCAGTTCTTC. Full variable domain (missing parts from reference TRBV28 and TRBJ2-1): DVKVTQSSRYLVKRTGEKVFLECVQDMDHENMFWYRQDPGLGLRLIYFSYDVKMKEKGDIPEGYSVSREKKERFSLILESASTNQTSMYLCASSLRQGGNEQFFGPGTRLTVL.

CDR3: CASSSGQGNTGELFF. CDR3 DNA: TGTGCCAGCAGTTCCGGACAGGGGAACACCGGGGAGCTGTTTTTT. The chain recombines TRBV28 with TRBJ2-2, with 8 bases identical to TRBD1. The CDR3 covers 15 residues. V was clipped by 4 bases and J by 1 base; unmatched bases: 2. The germline CDR1 and CDR2 sequences are MDHEN and SYDVKM.

As for this clone: The same CDR3 arises from other DNA sequences in this sample as well. The chain links TRBV9 to TRBJ2-3; D unclear. The ends were cut back, 0 bases at V and 1 base at J, with 3 bases in the middle. This CDR3 has 13 amino acids. Germline-derived CDR1 and CDR2 are SGDLS and YYNGEE. In DNA form, the CDR3 reads TGTGCCAGCAGCGTAGGCGGCACAGATACGCAGTATTTT. This gives the protein CASSVGGTDTQYF.

This chain joins TRBV5-8 and TRBJ2-4; TRBD2 agrees at 9 bases. J gave up 6 bases and V 4 bases, and 8 bases lay outside the gene matches. The CDR3 runs to 15 residues. Germline V lookup: CDR1 SGHTS, CDR2 YDEGEE. CDR3 sequence: CASSPWGGGGNIQYF. DNA of the CDR3: TGTGCCAGCAGCCCCTGGGGCGGGGGGGGAAACATTCAGTACTTC.

The J gene is TRBJ2-4, the V gene TRBV11-2, with D tentatively TRBD1 (6 bases). The V gene's germline CDR1 is SGHAT and CDR2 FQNNGV. Trimming took 1 base from V and 4 from J, leaving 11 bases between them. The CDR3 has 15 amino acids. The CDR3 region is CASSLVLQGKNIQYF. The CDR3 coding sequence is TGTGCCAGCAGCTTAGTTTTACAGGGTAAAAACATTCAGTACTTC.

The chain couples TRBV5-1 to TRBJ2-7; a possible D gene is TRBD2 (6 bases). The CDR3 loop spans 14 amino acids. V shed 3 bases and J shed 7 bases, with 17 bases lying between them. The germline CDR1 and CDR2 sequences are SGHRS and YFSETQ. The CDR3 coding sequence is TGCGCCAGCAGCTCCCGGGAGCGACGGAAAGAGCAGTACTTC. This translates into CASSSRERRKEQYF. Full variable domain (remainder filled in from reference TRBV5-1 and TRBJ2-7): KAGVTQTPRYLIKTRGQQVTLSCSPISGHRSVSWYQQTPGQGLQFLFEYFSETQRNKGNFPGRFSGRQFSNSRSEMNVSTLELGDSALYLCASSSRERRKEQYFGPGTRLTVT.

The chain links TRBV4-2 to TRBJ2-7; perhaps TRBD2 as D (5 bases). The CDR3 totals 15 residues. V was trimmed by 0 bases and J by 2 bases, leaving 11 bases between them. The V gene's germline CDR1 is LGHNA and CDR2 YNFKEQ. The DNA of the CDR3 is TGTGCCAGCAGCCAAGAGAGCAATAGCGCCTACGAGCAGTACTTC. It specifies CASSQESNSAYEQYF.

The chain has TRBV5-1 and TRBJ1-4; D gene ambiguous. Trimming cost V 0 bases and J 0 bases, with 6 bases left between them. The germline V gene encodes CDR1 SGHRS and CDR2 YFSETQ. The CDR3 spans 15 residues. In DNA form, the CDR3 reads TGCGCCAGCAGCTTGGGTGGAGCAACTAATGAAAAACTGTTTTTT. This sequence encodes CASSLGGATNEKLFF.

V usage is TRBV29-1 and J usage is TRBJ1-3, with unresolved D. The germline V and J ends were trimmed by 2 bases and 4 bases, with 3 bases remaining between them. The CDR3 spans 11 residues. Germline values: CDR1 SQVTM, CDR2 ANQGSEA. CDR3 protein: CSVEQGNTIYF. CDR3 DNA: TGCAGCGTTGAACAGGGAAACACCATATATTTT.